Below, 10 T cell receptor beta chains from the same sample are listed, as sequenced in a study of blood T cell repertoires in COVID-19. The protocol was immunoSEQ multiplex PCR, while the TCRdb copy is restricted to in-frame clones and leaves out a portion. The table has more than 100,000 clones, about 82% seen once. Sequenced input: peripheral blood. The receptors derive from a man aged 60-69 years with active or convalescent COVID-19.

The chain joins TRBV7-2 to TRBJ2-5; TRBD2 matches at 8 bases. The CDR3 consists of 15 residues. Germline assignment: CDR1 SGHTA and CDR2 FQGNSA. V lost 5 bases and J lost 5; bases outside the gene matches: 10. The CDR3 here is CASSLIAGTGETQYF. CDR3 nucleotides: TGTGCCAGCAGCCTCATAGCGGGAACGGGTGAGACCCAGTACTTC. The entire variable domain, with the rest obtained from reference TRBV7-2 and TRBJ2-5, is as follows: GAGVSQSPSNKVTEKGKDVELRCDPISGHTALYWYRQSLGQGLEFLIYFQGNSAPDKSGLPSDRFSAERTGGSVSTLTIQRTQQEDSAVYLCASSLIAGTGETQYFGPGTRLLVL.

This clone was counted once. The same CDR3 also results from other DNA sequences found in this sample. The chain recombines TRBV4-3 with TRBJ1-1, with D perhaps TRBD1 (5 bases). Germline V gene data show CDR1 as LGHNA and CDR2 as YSLEER. The V gene lost 1 base and the J gene lost 4 bases, with 7 bases spanning the gap. The CDR3 spans 13 residues. CDR3 amino acids: CASSQVGGTEAFF. CDR3 nucleotide sequence: TGCGCCAGCAGCCAAGTGGGGGGCACTGAAGCTTTCTTT.

The chain is built from TRBV7-2 and TRBJ1-5; 10 bases match TRBD1. Per the germline V gene, CDR1 is SGHTA and CDR2 is FQGNSA. The J segment lost 5 bases and the V segment lost 4 bases, leaving 5 bases of the junction unmatched. This CDR3 region has 15 residues. The CDR3 DNA reads TGTGCCAGCAGCTCGACAGGGGGCGATTATCAGCCCCAGCATTTT. Translating it yields CASSSTGGDYQPQHF.

This chain uses TRBV7-9 with TRBJ2-7; 7 positions match TRBD1. The CDR3 consists of 14 residues. Germline V gene sequence: CDR1 SEHNR, CDR2 FQNEAQ (reference sequence). Trimming took 6 bases from V and 2 from J; bases not matched to a gene: 7. This CDR3 is CASSHQGQTYEQYF. The CDR3 DNA follows: TGTGCCAGCAGTCATCAGGGACAGACCTACGAGCAGTACTTC.

The chain couples TRBV20-1 to TRBJ1-2, with a weak D call TRBD1 (5 bases). Trimming shortened V by 3 bases and J by 7 bases, and 15 bases separated the two germline ends. The CDR3 is 13 residues long. Germline loops: CDR1 DFQATT, CDR2 SNEGSKA (reference sequence). As DNA, the CDR3 is TGCAGTGCTAGTTTCAGGGCTTCTGGTGGCTACACCTTC. This gives the protein CSASFRASGGYTF.

The V and J genes are TRBV29-1 and TRBJ1-5; no firm D call. The length of the CDR3 is 12 residues. The V end was cut by 7 bases, the J end by 4 bases, with 11 bases between. Germline V lookup: CDR1 SQVTM, CDR2 ANQGSEA. CDR3 region: CSATAGNQPQHF. The CDR3 DNA reads TGCAGCGCCACAGCGGGAAATCAGCCCCAGCATTTT.

This rearrangement joins TRBV5-4 to TRBJ2-3; 14 nucleotides match TRBD2. CDR1 is SGHNT, CDR2 YYREEE, per germline (reference sequence). The V gene end was trimmed by 4 bases and the J gene end by 6 bases; junction bases not matched to a gene: 10. This CDR3 comprises 17 residues. As DNA, the CDR3 is TGTGCCAGCAGCGGGGGGACTAGCGGGAGTATTCGGGATACGCAGTATTTT. This translates into CASSGGTSGSIRDTQYF.

CDR3 sequence (DNA): TGTGCCAGCAGTTCCCCGACCGGGGAGCTGTTTTTT. It specifies CASSSPTGELFF. The chain joins TRBV6-2 or TRBV6-3 to TRBJ2-2; the D is unclear. CDR3 length: 12 residues. The ends were cut back, 4 bases at V and 5 bases at J, with 5 bases in the middle. Germline values: CDR1 MNHEY, CDR2 SVGEGT.

Notes on this clone: Other DNA sequences in this sample translate to the same CDR3. This chain links TRBV6-2 or TRBV6-3 with TRBJ1-1; D is ambiguous. Germline assignment: CDR1 MNHEY and CDR2 SVGEGT. The CDR3 covers 12 residues. Trimming took off 3 bases at V and 2 bases at J, with 4 bases between the two ends. The CDR3 DNA reads as TGTGCCAGCAGTTATCGTAACACTGAAGCTTTCTTT. Translation: CASSYRNTEAFF.

This clone was counted once. The chain carries TRBV30 and TRBJ2-1, with 11 bases aligning to TRBD1. J lost 5 bases, V lost 5 bases, and 8 bases had no gene match. The V gene's germline CDR1 is GTSNPN and CDR2 SVGIG (reference sequence). This CDR3 comprises 15 residues. The CDR3 region has the DNA TGTGCCTGGGATAAGGACAGGGGGCAAGACAATGAGCAGTTCTTC. Translation: CAWDKDRGQDNEQFF.